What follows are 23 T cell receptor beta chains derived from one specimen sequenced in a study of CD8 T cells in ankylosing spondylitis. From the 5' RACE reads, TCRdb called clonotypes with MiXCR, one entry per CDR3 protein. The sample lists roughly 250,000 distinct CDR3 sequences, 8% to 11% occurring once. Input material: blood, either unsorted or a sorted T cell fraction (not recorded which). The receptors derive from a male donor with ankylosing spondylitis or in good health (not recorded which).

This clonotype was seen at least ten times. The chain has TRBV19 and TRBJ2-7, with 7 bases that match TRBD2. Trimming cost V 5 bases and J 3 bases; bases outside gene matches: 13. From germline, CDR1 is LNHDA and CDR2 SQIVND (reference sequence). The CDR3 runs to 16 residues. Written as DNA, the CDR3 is TGTGCCAGTAGTTCCGCGGCGGGAGATGGGCACTACGAGCAGTACTTC. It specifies CASSSAAGDGHYEQYF.

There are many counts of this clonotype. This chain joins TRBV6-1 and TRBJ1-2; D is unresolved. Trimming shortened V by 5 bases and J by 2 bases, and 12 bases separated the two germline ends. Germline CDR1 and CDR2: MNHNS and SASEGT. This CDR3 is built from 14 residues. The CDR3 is CASSPRPLNYGYTF. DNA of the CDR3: TGTGCCAGCAGTCCACGTCCGTTAAACTATGGCTACACCTTC.

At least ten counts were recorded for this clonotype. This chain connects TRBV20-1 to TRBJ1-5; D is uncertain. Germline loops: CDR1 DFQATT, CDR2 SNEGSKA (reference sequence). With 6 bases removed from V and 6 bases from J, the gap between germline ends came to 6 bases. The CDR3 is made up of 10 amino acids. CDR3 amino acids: CSAGRQPQHF. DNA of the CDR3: TGCAGTGCCGGGCGTCAGCCCCAGCATTTT.

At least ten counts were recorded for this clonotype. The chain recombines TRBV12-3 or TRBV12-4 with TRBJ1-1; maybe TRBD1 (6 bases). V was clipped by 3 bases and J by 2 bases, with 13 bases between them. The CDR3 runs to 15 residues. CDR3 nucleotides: TGTGCCAGCAGTTTTTCCTGGACAGCTAACACTGAAGCTTTCTTT. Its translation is CASSFSWTANTEAFF.

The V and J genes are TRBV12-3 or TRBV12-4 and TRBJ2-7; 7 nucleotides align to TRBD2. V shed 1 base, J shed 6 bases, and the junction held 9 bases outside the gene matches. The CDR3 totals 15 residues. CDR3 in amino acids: CASSLERLAVSEQYF. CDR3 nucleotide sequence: TGTGCCAGCAGTTTAGAACGGCTAGCGGTTTCCGAGCAGTACTTC.

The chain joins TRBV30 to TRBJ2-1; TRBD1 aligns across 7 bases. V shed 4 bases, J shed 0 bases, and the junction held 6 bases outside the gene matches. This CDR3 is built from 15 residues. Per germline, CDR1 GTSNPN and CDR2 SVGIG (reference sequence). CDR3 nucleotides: TGTGCCTGGATACCGGGACAGAGCTCCTACAATGAGCAGTTCTTC. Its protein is CAWIPGQSSYNEQFF.

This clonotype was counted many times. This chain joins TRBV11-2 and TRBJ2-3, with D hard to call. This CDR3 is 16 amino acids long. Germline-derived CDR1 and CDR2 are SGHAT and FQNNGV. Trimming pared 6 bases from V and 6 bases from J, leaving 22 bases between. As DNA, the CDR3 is TGTGCCAGCAGTCGCCGAATAAGGGTAACGGTGGATACGCAGTATTTT. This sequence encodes CASSRRIRVTVDTQYF. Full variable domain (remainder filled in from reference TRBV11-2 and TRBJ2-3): EAGVAQSPRYKIIEKRQSVAFWCNPISGHATLYWYQQILGQGPKLLIQFQNNGVVDDSQLPKDRFSAERLKGVDSTLKIQPAKLEDSAVYLCASSRRIRVTVDTQYFGPGTRLTVL.

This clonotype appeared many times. The CDR3 protein is CAWTALAGAETQYF. DNA for the CDR3: TGTGCCTGGACGGCCCTAGCGGGAGCGGAGACCCAGTACTTC. This rearrangement joins TRBV30 to TRBJ2-5; 10 positions agree with TRBD2. J was trimmed by 5 bases and V by 4 bases; bases with no gene match: 7. There are 14 residues in the CDR3. The germline CDR1 and CDR2 sequences are GTSNPN and SVGIG (reference sequence).

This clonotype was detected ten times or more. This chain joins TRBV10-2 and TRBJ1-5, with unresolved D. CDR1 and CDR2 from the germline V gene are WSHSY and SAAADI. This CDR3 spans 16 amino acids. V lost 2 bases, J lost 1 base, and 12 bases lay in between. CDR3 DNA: TGCGCCAGCAGTGAGATAGTAACCGGGAGCAATCAGCCCCAGCATTTT. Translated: CASSEIVTGSNQPQHF.

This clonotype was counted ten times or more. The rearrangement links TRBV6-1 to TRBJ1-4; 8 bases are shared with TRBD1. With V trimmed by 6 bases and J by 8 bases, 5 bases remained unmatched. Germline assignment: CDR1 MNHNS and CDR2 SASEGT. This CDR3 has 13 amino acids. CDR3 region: CASREQGGEKLFF. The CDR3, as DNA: TGTGCCAGCAGGGAACAGGGGGGAGAAAAACTGTTTTTT.

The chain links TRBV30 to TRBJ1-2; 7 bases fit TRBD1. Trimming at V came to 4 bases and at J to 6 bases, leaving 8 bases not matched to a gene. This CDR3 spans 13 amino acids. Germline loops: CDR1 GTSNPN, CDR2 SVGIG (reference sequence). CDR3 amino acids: CAWTGGTGDGYTF. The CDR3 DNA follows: TGTGCCTGGACTGGGGGAACAGGGGATGGCTACACCTTC.

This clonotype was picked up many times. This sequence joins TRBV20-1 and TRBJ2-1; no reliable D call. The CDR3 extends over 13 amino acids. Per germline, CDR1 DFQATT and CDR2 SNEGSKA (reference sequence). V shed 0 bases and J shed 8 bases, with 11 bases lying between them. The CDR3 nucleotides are TGCAGTGCTAGAGATAGTCTGGACCATGAGCAGTTCTTC. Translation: CSARDSLDHEQFF.

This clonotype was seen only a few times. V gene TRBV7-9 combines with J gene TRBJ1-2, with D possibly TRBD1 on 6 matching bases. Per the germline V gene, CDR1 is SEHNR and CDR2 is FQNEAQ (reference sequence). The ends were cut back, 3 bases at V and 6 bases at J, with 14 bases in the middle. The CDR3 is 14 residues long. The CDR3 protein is CASSFIDRLDGYTF. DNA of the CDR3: TGTGCCAGCAGCTTCATCGACAGGCTGGATGGCTACACCTTC.

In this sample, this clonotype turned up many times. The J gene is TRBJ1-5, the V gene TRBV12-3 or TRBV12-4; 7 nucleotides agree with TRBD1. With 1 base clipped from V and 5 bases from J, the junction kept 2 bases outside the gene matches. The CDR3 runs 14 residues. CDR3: CASSLEGGHQPQHF. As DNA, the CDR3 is TGTGCCAGCAGTTTAGAAGGGGGCCATCAGCCCCAGCATTTT.

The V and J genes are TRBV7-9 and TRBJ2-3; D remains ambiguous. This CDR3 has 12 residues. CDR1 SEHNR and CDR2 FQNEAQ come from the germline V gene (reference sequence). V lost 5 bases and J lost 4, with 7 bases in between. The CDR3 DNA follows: TGTGCCAGCAGCCCGGCTTCAGATACGCAGTATTTT. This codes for CASSPASDTQYF.

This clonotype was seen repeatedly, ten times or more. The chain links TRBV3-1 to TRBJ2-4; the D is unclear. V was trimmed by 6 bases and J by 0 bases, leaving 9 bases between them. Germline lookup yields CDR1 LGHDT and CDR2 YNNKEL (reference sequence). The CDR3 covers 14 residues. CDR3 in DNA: TGTGCCAGCAGTCCCCGAACAGCCAAAAACATTCAGTACTTC. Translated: CASSPRTAKNIQYF.

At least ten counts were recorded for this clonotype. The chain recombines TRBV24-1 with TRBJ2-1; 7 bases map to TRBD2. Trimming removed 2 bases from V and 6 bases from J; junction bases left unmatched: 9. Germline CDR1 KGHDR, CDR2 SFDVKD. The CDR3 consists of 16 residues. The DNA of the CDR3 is TGTGCCACCAGTGATTCCGGAACGGGACTAAGCAATGAGCAGTTCTTC. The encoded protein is CATSDSGTGLSNEQFF.

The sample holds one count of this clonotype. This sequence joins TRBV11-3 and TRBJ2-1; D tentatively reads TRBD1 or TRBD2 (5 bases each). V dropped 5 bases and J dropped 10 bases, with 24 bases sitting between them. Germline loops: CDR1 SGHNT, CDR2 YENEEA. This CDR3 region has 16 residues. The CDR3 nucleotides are TGTGCCAGCAGCGGGAGATCGCAGGGTATACTTAGGGAGCAGTTCTTC. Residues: CASSGRSQGILREQFF.

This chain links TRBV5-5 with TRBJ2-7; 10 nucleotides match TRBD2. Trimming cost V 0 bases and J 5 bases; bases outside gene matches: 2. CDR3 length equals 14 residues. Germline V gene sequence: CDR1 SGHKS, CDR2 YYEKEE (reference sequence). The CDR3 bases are TGTGCCAGCAGCTTGGAGGGGACTAGCGACGAGCAGTACTTC. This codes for CASSLEGTSDEQYF.

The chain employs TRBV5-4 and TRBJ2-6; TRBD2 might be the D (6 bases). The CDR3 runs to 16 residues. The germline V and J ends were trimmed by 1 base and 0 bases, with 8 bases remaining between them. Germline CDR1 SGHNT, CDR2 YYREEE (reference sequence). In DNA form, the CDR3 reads TGTGCCAGCAGCTTGTTGACTAGCTCTGGGGCCAACGTCCTGACTTTC. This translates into CASSLLTSSGANVLTF.

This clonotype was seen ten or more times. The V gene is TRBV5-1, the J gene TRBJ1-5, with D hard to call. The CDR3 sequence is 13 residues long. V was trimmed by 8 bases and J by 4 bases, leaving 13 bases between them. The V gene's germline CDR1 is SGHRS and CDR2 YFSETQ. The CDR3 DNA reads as TGCGCCAGTTCCGATTCGGGGAATCAGCCCCAGCATTTT. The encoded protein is CASSDSGNQPQHF.

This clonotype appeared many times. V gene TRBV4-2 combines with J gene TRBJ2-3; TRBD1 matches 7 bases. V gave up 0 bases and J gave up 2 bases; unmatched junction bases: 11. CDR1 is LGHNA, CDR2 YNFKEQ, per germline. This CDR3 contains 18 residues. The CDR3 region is CASSQDRVRGQHTDTQYF. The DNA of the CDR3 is TGTGCCAGCAGCCAAGATCGAGTACGGGGACAGCACACAGATACGCAGTATTTT.

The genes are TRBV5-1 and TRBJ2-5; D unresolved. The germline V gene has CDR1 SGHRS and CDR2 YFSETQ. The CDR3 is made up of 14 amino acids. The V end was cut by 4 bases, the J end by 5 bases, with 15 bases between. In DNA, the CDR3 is TGCGCCAGCAGCGCCACACTAAATGGGGAGACCCAGTACTTC. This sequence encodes CASSATLNGETQYF.